The present entry profiles one TCR beta chain with its context. As yet, its antigen is unknown. Template switching introduced UMIs that contain a 6-nucleotide sample barcode. Reprocessing the 5' RACE reads, TCRdb reports a single entry for every CDR3 protein and omits DNA. The table for this sample gives roughly 90,000 distinct CDR3 sequences. The entry originates in a study of monozygotic twins with inflammatory bowel disease. Germline CDR1 is SGHNT and CDR2 is YYREEE (reference sequence). The CDR3 is 16 amino acids. General study findings and limits: Evidence failed to back one strong IBD-linked signal or clonotype. T cell subtypes that differed could not be told apart. Background noise in patient repertoires may stem from differing immunosuppressive treatments.

V and J are TRBV5-4 and TRBJ2-5; TCRdb's D call, TRBD2, is unchecked because there is no DNA. This receptor was taken from a human donor with ulcerative colitis or Crohn's disease, or a healthy co-twin of an affected twin (not recorded which). Sequenced material: blood. CDR3 region: CASSGPSGGFQETQYF.